These 3 T cell receptor beta chains were sequenced from one sample in a study of T cells in Graves' hyperthyroidism and ophthalmopathy. Amplification yielded TCR beta CDR3 regions, with RNA transcripts as the source. The primer set for the first-round RT-PCR of the TCR CDR3 was HTBI. TCRdb re-called the multiplex PCR reads through MiXCR, storing one row per CDR3 protein. Found here are roughly 290,000 distinct CDR3 sequences, roughly an eighth of them singletons; the top ten hold 7.9%. The sequencing sample was made of blood. The receptor source for this set is a woman between 40 and 50 years old with Graves' hyperthyroidism.

This clonotype was seen many times. Here the CDR3 DNA reads TGTGCCAGCAGCTTAGCTCGCCACGGCGGGCTGCTAGCCAAAAACATTCAGTACTTC. Protein: CASSLARHGGLLAKNIQYF. This chain links TRBV7-2 with TRBJ2-4, with D tentatively TRBD2 (5 bases). The length of the CDR3 is 19 residues. Trimming stripped 0 bases from V and 0 bases from J, with 18 bases between. CDR1 is SGHTA and CDR2 is FQGNSA in the germline V gene. Supplemented by reference TRBV7-2 and TRBJ2-4, the full variable domain reads GAGVSQSPSNKVTEKGKDVELRCDPISGHTALYWYRQSLGQGLEFLIYFQGNSAPDKSGLPSDRFSAERTGGSVSTLTIQRTQQEDSAVYLCASSLARHGGLLAKNIQYFGAGTRLSVL.

This clonotype was seen at least ten times. The chain couples TRBV2 to TRBJ1-3, with 7 bases lining up with TRBD1. Trimming removed 7 bases from V and 3 bases from J; junction bases left unmatched: 9. CDR1 is SNHLY, CDR2 FYNNEI, per germline. The CDR3 totals 15 residues. CDR3 nucleotide sequence: TGTGCCAGCACCCTCGACAGGGCGGATGGAAACACCATATATTTT. Amino acid sequence: CASTLDRADGNTIYF.

DNA for the CDR3: TGTGCCAGCAGCCTATTTGACAGGGGGTTTGAAGGGCAGTACTTC. This encodes CASSLFDRGFEGQYF. The chain joins TRBV3-1 to TRBJ2-7, with 9 bases matching TRBD1. The CDR3 runs to 15 residues. Germline CDR1 reads LGHDT; CDR2 reads YNNKEL (reference sequence). The junction had 13 bases not matched to a gene; V was cut back by 4 bases and J by 9 bases.